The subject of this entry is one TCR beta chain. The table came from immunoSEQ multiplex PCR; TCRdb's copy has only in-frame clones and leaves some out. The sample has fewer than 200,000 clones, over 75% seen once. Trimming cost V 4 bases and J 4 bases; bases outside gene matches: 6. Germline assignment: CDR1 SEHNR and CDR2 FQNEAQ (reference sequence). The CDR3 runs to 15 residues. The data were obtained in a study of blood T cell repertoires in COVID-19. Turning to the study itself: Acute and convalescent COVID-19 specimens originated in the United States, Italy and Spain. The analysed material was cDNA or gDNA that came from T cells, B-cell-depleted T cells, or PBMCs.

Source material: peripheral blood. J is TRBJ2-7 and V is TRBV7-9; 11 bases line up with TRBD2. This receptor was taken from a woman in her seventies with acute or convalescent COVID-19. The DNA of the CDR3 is TGTGCCAGCAGCTCAACTAGCGGGGGCTTATACGAGCAGTACTTC. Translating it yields CASSSTSGGLYEQYF.